This TCR beta chain is from a study of cytomegalovirus exposure and HLA in healthy donors. Notes on this clone: Its antigen is not known.

Study results and limitations: Previously analyzed data showed that most TCR beta V segments were productive at a frequency of about 87% or about 30%. As confirmed in vitro, a few CMV-associated chains were specific for CMV antigens. Most CMV-associated TCR beta chains were later found to appear HLA-restricted.

J was trimmed by 0 bases and V by 6 bases; bases with no gene match: 4. CDR1 and CDR2 (germline): MRHNA, SNTAGT. The CDR3 has 15 residues. Primers: 60 Vbeta forward and 13 Jbeta reverse. Sequenced by immunoSEQ multiplex PCR; TCRdb stores in-frame clones only, minus some. Of about 170,000 clones in the sample, 65% to 80% are singletons; the top ten hold almost 3%. The chain combines TRBV6-4 with TRBJ2-3, with 9 bases lining up with TRBD2. Sequenced material: PBMCs. This TCR came from a woman in her fifties or sixties in good health and CMV-seropositive. CDR3 sequence: CASRALAGSTDTQYF. The DNA of the CDR3 is TGTGCCAGCAGGGCCCTAGCGGGGAGCACAGATACGCAGTATTTT.